This note documents a single T cell receptor beta chain sequence. Libraries were prepared by immunoSEQ multiplex PCR; TCRdb keeps only in-frame clonotypes and omits some of them. Of about 150,000 clones in the sample, about nine tenths were seen once. V was pared by 4 bases and J by 2 bases, with 7 bases of the junction left unmatched. The germline V gene encodes CDR1 MNHEY and CDR2 SMNVEV (reference sequence). This CDR3 is built from 15 residues. This sample is part of a study of T cell responses to AZD1222 COVID-19 vaccine. The sequence was collected from an adult in good health. The specimen comprised peripheral blood, sampled on day 0 of AZD1222 vaccination. This chain uses TRBV27 with TRBJ2-7; 8 nucleotides match TRBD1. The CDR3: CASSSHRDRTYEQYF. In DNA, the CDR3 is TGTGCCAGCAGTTCCCACCGGGACAGGACCTACGAGCAGTACTTC.